These 9 T cell receptor beta chains originate from one sample sequenced in a study of T cell repertoires in cytomegalovirus infection. In TCRdb, the reads were re-called with MiXCR into one record per CDR3 protein. The sample lists around 570,000 distinct CDR3 sequences; around two fifths were seen once. No antigen has been identified for these receptors. The material sequenced was cultured PBMCs, taken from culture after CMV antigen stimulation. Receptors originate from a human donor in good health (CMV status not recorded). Some clones in this sample may be carry-over from other donors' samples.

This rearrangement joins TRBV3-1 to TRBJ2-3, with D unresolved. V was shortened by 4 bases and J by 6 bases, with 11 bases between the two germline ends. This CDR3 spans 13 amino acids. CDR1 and CDR2 (germline): LGHDT, YNNKEL (reference sequence). The CDR3 DNA reads TGTGCCAGCAGCCTTCCCCCCCCGGATACGCAGTATTTT. Translated, it gives CASSLPPPDTQYF.

This clonotype was counted ten times or more. The J gene is TRBJ2-2, the V gene TRBV7-8; D may be TRBD1 or TRBD2 (5 bases each). Trimming left V 4 bases short and J 0 bases short, with 12 bases between. This CDR3 is 16 amino acids long. In germline, CDR1 is SGHVS, CDR2 FQNEAQ. CDR3 loop: CASSWDEYPNTGELFF. In nucleotides, the CDR3 is TGTGCCAGCAGCTGGGACGAATATCCGAACACCGGGGAGCTGTTTTTT.

In the case of this clonotype: This likely comes from a read error, as the CDR3 has no conserved phenylalanine or tryptophan at its end. The chain recombines TRBV18 with TRBJ1-3; 7 bases line up with TRBD1. J was trimmed by 2 bases and V by 2 bases; bases with no gene match: 0. The germline V gene encodes CDR1 KGHSH and CDR2 LQKENI. The CDR3 is 14 amino acids. This CDR3 reads CASSPRGPGNTIYL. In DNA, the CDR3 is TGTGCCAGCTCACCAAGGGGGCCTGGAAACACCATATATTTA.

This rearrangement joins TRBV20-1 to TRBJ2-5; D might be TRBD1 (5 bases). The CDR3 is made up of 13 amino acids. V gave up 6 bases and J gave up 2 bases, with 13 bases separating them. Germline CDR1 is DFQATT and CDR2 is SNEGSKA (reference sequence). CDR3 residues: CSAPRTNQETQYF. In DNA, the CDR3 is TGCAGTGCACCTCGGACAAATCAAGAGACCCAGTACTTC.

The V and J genes are TRBV5-6 and TRBJ2-1; 7 bases agree with TRBD2. The CDR3 extends over 14 amino acids. With V trimmed by 5 bases and J by 5 bases, 7 bases remained unmatched. The germline V gene encodes CDR1 SGHDT and CDR2 YYEEEE. The CDR3: CASRPNGLDNEQFF. The CDR3 region has the DNA TGTGCCAGCAGACCAAACGGACTAGACAATGAGCAGTTCTTC.

The V gene is TRBV4-1, the J gene TRBJ2-1; D might be TRBD1 (6 bases). CDR1 MGHRA and CDR2 YSYEKL come from the germline V gene. This CDR3 has 15 amino acids. The ends were cut back, 2 bases at V and 6 bases at J, with 14 bases in the middle. The CDR3 protein is CASSQLLPTGNEQFF. CDR3 nucleotide sequence: TGCGCCAGCAGCCAACTCCTCCCGACAGGCAATGAGCAGTTCTTC.

This clonotype was seen more than once but under ten times. The chain couples TRBV19 to TRBJ2-1; 11 bases line up with TRBD2. The junction had 3 bases not matched to a gene; V was cut back by 1 base and J by 7 bases. CDR1 and CDR2 (germline): LNHDA, SQIVND (reference sequence). The CDR3 sequence is 15 residues long. The CDR3 region is CASSIVAGGGNEQFF. CDR3 nucleotides: TGTGCCAGTAGTATAGTAGCGGGAGGGGGGAATGAGCAGTTCTTC.

This clonotype was observed a handful of times. This rearrangement joins TRBV28 to TRBJ2-5; 7 bases map to TRBD1. Germline CDR1 is MDHEN and CDR2 is SYDVKM. The CDR3 contains 14 residues. J lost 4 bases, V lost 4 bases, and 6 bases had no gene match. In DNA, the CDR3 is TGTGCCAGCAGTTATGGGACAGCCCCAGAGACCCAGTACTTC. Amino acids: CASSYGTAPETQYF.

The chain recombines TRBV12-3 or TRBV12-4 with TRBJ2-3, with 12 bases aligning to TRBD1. The CDR3 length is 14 residues. V lost 10 bases, J lost 11 bases, and 13 bases stayed unmatched. The CDR3 region has the DNA TGTGCCACCTCAGACCGGGACAGGGGGCTGAAGCAGTATTTT. Encoded protein: CATSDRDRGLKQYF.